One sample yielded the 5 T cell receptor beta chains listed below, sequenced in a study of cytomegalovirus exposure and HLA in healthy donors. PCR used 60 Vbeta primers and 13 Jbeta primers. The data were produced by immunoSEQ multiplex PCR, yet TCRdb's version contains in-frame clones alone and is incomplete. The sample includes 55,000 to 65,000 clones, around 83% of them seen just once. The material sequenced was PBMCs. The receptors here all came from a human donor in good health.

The CDR3 coding sequence is TGTGCCAGCAGCCAAGATTGGACTAGCGGGAGGTCCTACGAGCAGTACTTC. It yields the protein CASSQDWTSGRSYEQYF. The J gene is TRBJ2-7, the V gene TRBV4-2; 14 bases are a match to TRBD2. CDR3 length: 17 amino acids. Germline trimming cut 0 bases from V and 1 base from J; bases unmatched to any gene: 2. Germline CDR1 is LGHNA and CDR2 is YNFKEQ.

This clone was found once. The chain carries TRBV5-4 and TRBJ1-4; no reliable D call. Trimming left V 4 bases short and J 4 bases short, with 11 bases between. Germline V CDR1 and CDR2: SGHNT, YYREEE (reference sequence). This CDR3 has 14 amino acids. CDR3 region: CASSPTPSNEKLFF. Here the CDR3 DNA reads TGTGCCAGCAGCCCGACCCCTAGTAATGAAAAACTGTTTTTT. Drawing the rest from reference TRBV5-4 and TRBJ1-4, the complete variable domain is ETGVTQSPTHLIKTRGQQVTLRCSSQSGHNTVSWYQQALGQGPQFIFQYYREEENGRGNFPPRFSGLQFPNYSSELNVNALELDDSALYLCASSPTPSNEKLFFGSGTQLSVL.

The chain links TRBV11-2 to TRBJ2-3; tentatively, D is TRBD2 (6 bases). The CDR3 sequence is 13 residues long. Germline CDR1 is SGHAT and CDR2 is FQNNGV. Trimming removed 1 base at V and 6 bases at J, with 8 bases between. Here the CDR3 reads CASSLGLGDTQYF. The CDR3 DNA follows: TGTGCCAGCAGCTTAGGACTAGGGGATACGCAGTATTTT.

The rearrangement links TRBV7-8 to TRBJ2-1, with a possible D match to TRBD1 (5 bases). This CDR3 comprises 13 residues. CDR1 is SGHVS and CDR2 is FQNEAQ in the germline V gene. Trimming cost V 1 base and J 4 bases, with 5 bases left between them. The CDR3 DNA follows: TGTGCCAGCAGCTTAGACAGGTACAATGAGCAGTTCTTC. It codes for CASSLDRYNEQFF. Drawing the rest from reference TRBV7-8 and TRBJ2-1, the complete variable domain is GAGVSQSPRYKVAKRGQDVALRCDPISGHVSLFWYQQALGQGPEFLTYFQNEAQLDKSGLPSDRFFAERPEGSVSTLKIQRTQQEDSAVYLCASSLDRYNEQFFGPGTRLTVL.

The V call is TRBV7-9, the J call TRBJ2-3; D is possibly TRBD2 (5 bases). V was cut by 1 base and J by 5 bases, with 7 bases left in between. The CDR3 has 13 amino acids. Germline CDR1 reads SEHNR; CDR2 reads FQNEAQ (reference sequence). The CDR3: CASSLVARDTQYF. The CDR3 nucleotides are TGTGCCAGCAGCTTAGTAGCGCGAGATACGCAGTATTTT.